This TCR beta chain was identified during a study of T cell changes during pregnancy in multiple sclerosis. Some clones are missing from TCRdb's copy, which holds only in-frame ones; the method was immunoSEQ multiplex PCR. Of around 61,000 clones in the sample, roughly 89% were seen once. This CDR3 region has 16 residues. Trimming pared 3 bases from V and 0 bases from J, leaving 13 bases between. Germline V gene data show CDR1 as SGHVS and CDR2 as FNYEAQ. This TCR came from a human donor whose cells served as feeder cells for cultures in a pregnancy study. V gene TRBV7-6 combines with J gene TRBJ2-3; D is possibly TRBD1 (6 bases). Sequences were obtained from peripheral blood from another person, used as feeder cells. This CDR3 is CASSLGDISSTDTQYF. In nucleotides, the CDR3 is TGTGCCAGCAGCTTGGGGGACATCTCTAGCACAGATACGCAGTATTTT. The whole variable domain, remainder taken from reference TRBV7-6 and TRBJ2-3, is GAGVSQSPRYKVTKRGQDVALRCDPISGHVSLYWYRQALGQGPEFLTYFNYEAQQDKSGLPNDRFSAERPEGSISTLTIQRTEQRDSAMYRCASSLGDISSTDTQYFGPGTRLTVL.